Here is one T cell receptor (beta chain) with its context. Measured with immunoSEQ multiplex PCR; TCRdb has only the in-frame clones, and not every one. The sample contains about 99,000 clones, 84% of which appear only once. The sample is drawn from a study of blood T cell repertoires in COVID-19. The V segment lost 7 bases and the J segment 7 bases; nucleotides outside the gene matches: 11. Germline V gene data show CDR1 as SQVTM and CDR2 as ANQGSEA. CDR3 length: 13 residues. This chain connects TRBV29-1 to TRBJ2-5; 8 bases match TRBD1. Material: peripheral blood. The TCR sequence derives from a man aged 60 to 75 with acute or convalescent COVID-19. For the CDR3, the DNA is TGCAGCGGGGGCGACGGAGGGACAGGGACCCAGTACTTC. Its translation: CSGGDGGTGTQYF.